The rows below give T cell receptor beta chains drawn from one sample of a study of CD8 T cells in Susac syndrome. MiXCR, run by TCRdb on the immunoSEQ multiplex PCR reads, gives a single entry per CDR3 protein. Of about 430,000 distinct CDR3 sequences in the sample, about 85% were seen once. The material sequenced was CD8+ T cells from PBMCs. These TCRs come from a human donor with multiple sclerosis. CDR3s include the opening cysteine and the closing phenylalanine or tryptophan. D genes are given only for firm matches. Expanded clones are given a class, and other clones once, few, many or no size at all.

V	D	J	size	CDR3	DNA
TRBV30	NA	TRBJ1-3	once	CAWSQGQSGNTIYF	TGTGCCTGGAGTCAGGGTCAATCTGGAAACACCATATATTTT
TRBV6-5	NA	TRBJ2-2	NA	CASSSEWGHRTGELFF	TGTGCCAGCAGTTCCGAGTGGGGGCACCGCACCGGGGAGCTGTTTTTT
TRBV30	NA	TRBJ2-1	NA	CAWSPKPSRANEQFF	TGTGCCTGGAGCCCCAAGCCCAGCCGAGCCAATGAGCAGTTCTTC
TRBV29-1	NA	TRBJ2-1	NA	CSVDLITNEQFF	TGCAGCGTTGATTTGATCACCAATGAGCAGTTCTTC
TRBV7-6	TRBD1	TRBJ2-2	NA	CASSPLGGADTGELFF	TGTGCCAGCAGCCCCTTAGGGGGCGCAGACACCGGGGAGCTGTTTTTT
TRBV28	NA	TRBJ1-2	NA	CASSFSEGQGYTF	TGTGCCAGCAGTTTTTCGGAGGGCCAAGGCTACACCTTC
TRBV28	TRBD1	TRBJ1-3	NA	CASSSSRDSSGNTIYF	TGTGCCAGCAGTTCCTCCAGGGACAGCTCTGGAAACACCATATATTTT
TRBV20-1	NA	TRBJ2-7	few	CSAPKSEPYEQYF	TGCAGTGCCCCTAAAAGCGAGCCCTACGAGCAGTACTTC
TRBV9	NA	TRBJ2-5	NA	CASSSGGVQETQYF	TGTGCCAGCAGCTCAGGGGGGGTCCAAGAGACCCAGTACTTC
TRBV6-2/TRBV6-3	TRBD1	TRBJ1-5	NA	CASMGQGASNQPQHF	TGTGCCAGCATGGGGCAGGGGGCAAGCAATCAGCCCCAGCATTTT
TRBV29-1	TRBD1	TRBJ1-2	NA	CSDVGQGPNYGYTF	TGCAGCGACGTGGGACAGGGTCCTAACTATGGCTACACCTTC
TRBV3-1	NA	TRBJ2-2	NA	CASRAGGNTGELFF	TGTGCCAGCAGGGCTGGAGGGAACACCGGGGAGCTGTTTTTT
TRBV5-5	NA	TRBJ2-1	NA	CASTPRVVANQEQFF	TGTGCCAGCACGCCGCGGGTGGTAGCGAATCAAGAGCAGTTCTTC
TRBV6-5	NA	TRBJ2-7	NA	CASSLDSALEQYF	TGTGCCAGCAGTCTGGACAGCGCCCTCGAGCAGTACTTC
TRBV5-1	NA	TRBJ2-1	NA	CASSLGQFYEQFF	TGCGCCAGCAGCTTGGGGCAGTTCTATGAGCAGTTCTTC
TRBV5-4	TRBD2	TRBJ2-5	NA	CASSLDASGGLQETQYF	TGTGCCAGCAGCTTGGACGCTAGCGGGGGGCTACAAGAGACCCAGTACTTC
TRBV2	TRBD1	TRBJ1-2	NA	CASRDSSNYGYTF	TGTGCCAGTAGGGACAGCTCTAACTATGGCTACACCTTC
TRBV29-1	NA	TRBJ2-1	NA	CSVDAPRGDYNEQFF	TGCAGCGTTGATGCTCCCAGGGGGGATTACAATGAGCAGTTCTTC
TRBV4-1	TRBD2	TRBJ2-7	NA	CASSQSSGGSDEQYF	TGCGCCAGCAGCCAATCTAGCGGGGGGTCTGACGAGCAGTACTTC
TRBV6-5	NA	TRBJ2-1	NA	CASSYTDVYNEQFF	TGTGCCAGCAGTTATACGGACGTCTACAATGAGCAGTTCTTC
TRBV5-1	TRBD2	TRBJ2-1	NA	CASSSLPGLAAYNEQFF	TGCGCCAGCAGCTCCCTCCCGGGACTAGCCGCCTACAATGAGCAGTTCTTC
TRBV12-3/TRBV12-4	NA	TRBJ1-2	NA	CASNGGEYGYTF	TGTGCCAGCAACGGTGGGGAGTATGGCTACACTTTC
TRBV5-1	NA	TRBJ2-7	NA	CASSLAGDNEQYF	TGCGCCAGCAGCTTGGCGGGGGATAACGAGCAGTACTTC
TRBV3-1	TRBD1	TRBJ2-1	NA	CASSQIRDRGDEQFF	TGTGCCAGCAGCCAAATCCGGGACAGGGGTGATGAGCAGTTCTTC
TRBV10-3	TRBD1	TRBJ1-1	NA	CAISRTGKAEAFF	TGTGCCATCAGTCGGACAGGGAAGGCTGAAGCTTTCTTT
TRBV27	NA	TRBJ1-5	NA	CASSLLGGARQPQHF	TGTGCCAGCAGTTTATTGGGCGGGGCCCGGCAGCCCCAGCATTTT
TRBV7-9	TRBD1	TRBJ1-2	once	CASREGQGTSYTF	TGTGCCAGCAGGGAGGGACAGGGGACGAGCTACACCTTC
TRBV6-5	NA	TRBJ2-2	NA	CASSLPDTGELFF	TGTGCCAGCAGTCTCCCGGACACCGGGGAGCTGTTTTTT
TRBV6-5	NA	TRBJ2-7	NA	CASRAGDGEQYF	TGTGCCAGCAGGGCAGGGGACGGGGAGCAGTACTTC
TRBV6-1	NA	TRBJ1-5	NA	CASTSWGTSNQPQHF	TGTGCCAGCACGAGCTGGGGAACGAGCAATCAGCCCCAGCATTTT
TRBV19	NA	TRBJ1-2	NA	CASTRSGFGYTF	TGTGCCAGTACCAGGTCGGGGTTTGGCTACACCTTC
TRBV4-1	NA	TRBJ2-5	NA	CASSQDAVQLRKETQYF	TGCGCCAGCAGCCAAGATGCGGTCCAGCTCCGAAAAGAGACCCAGTACTTC
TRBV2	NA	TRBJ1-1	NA	CASSEGWGRDTEAFF	TGTGCCAGCAGTGAGGGTTGGGGCAGGGACACTGAAGCTTTCTTT
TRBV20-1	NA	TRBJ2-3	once	CSARDGTRGDTQYF	TGCAGTGCTAGAGACGGGACGAGAGGGGATACGCAGTATTTT
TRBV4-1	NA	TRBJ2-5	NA	CASSQGSGTALQETQYF	TGCGCCAGCAGCCAAGGTAGCGGGACAGCACTTCAAGAGACCCAGTACTTC
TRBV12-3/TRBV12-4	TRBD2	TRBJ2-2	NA	CATMTSGNTGELFF	TGTGCCACGATGACTAGCGGGAACACCGGGGAGCTGTTTTTT
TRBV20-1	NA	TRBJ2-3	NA	CSAREGDTQYF	TGCAGTGCTAGAGAAGGGGATACGCAGTATTTT